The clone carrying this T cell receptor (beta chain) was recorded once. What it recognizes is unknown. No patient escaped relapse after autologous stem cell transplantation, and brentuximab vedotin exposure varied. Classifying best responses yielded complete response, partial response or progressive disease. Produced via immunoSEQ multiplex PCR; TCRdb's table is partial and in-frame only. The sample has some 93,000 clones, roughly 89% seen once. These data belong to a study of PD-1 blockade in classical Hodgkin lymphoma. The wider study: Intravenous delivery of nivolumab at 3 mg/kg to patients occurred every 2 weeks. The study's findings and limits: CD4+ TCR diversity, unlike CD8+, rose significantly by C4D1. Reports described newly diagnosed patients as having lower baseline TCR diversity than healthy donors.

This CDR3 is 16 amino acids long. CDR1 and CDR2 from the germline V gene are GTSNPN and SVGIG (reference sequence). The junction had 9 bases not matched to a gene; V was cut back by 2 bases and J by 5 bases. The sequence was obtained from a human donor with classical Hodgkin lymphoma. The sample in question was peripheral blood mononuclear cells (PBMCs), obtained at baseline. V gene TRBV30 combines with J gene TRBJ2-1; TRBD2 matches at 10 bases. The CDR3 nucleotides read TGTGCCTGGAGTATAGCGGGAGGACGTTTCGACAATGAGCAGTTCTTC. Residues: CAWSIAGGRFDNEQFF.